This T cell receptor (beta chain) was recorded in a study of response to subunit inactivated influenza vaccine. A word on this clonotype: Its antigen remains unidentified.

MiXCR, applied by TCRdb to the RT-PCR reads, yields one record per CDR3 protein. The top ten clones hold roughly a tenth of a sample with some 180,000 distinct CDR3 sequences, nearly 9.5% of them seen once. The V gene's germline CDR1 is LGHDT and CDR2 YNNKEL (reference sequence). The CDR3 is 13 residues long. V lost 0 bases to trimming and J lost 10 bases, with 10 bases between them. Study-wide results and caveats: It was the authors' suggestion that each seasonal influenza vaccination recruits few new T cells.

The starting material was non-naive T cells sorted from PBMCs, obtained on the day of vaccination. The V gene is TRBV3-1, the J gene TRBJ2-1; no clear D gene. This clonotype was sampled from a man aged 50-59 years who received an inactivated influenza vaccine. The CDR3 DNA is TGTGCCAGCAGCCAAGATGATCGCTCCGAGCAGTTCTTC. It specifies CASSQDDRSEQFF.